This T cell receptor beta chain was recovered during a study of blood T cell repertoires in COVID-19. About the study: Specimens from acute and convalescent COVID-19 originated in the United States, Italy and Spain. PBMCs, B-cell-depleted T cells, or T cells provided the cDNA or gDNA that made up the material.

CDR1 and CDR2 from the germline V gene are MGHRA and YSYEKL. The CDR3 contains 11 residues. This clone was seen only once. One end of the junction is discordant with germline, which a read error may explain. Authors' methods: Counts of nucleated cells, estimated from reference gene primer amplification, were obtained. The method was immunoSEQ multiplex PCR; TCRdb's version includes in-frame clones alone and lacks a portion of them. That table gives V, J and clone size, and the DNA gave D and trimming. The sample contains about 270,000 clones, more than 90% of which appear only once. Seattle patient enrollment occurred during active infection, with longitudinal follow-up thereafter.

The V gene is TRBV4-1, the J gene TRBJ2-7, with 7 bases aligning to TRBD1. The sequenced material came from peripheral blood. This TCR was recovered from a person aged 18 to 35 with COVID-19, enrolled during active disease. CDR3 bases: TGCGCCAGCAGCCAAGATGGACAGGCCTCCTTC. Residues: CASSQDGQASF.